The sequence of this T cell receptor (beta chain) was determined in a study of early T cells in non-severe SARS-CoV-2 infection. The germline V gene encodes CDR1 SGHTA and CDR2 FQGNSA. Trimming removed 5 bases at V and 0 bases at J, with 21 bases between. The CDR3 is 18 amino acids. This clonotype was seen repeatedly, ten times or more. Its antigen is as yet unknown. Study results and caveats: There was a bias toward anti-spike CD8 responses in VDJdb matching, which missed private and CD4 specificities.

Unique molecular identifiers were added to individual cDNA molecules. TCRdb itself ran the 5' RACE reads through MiXCR, one entry per CDR3 protein. The data contain 80,000 or so distinct CDR3 sequences, roughly a sixth of them singletons. The chain is built from TRBV7-2 and TRBJ2-3; no definite D call. Sequenced input: whole blood. This clonotype was sampled from an adult who was a healthcare worker with PCR-confirmed SARS-CoV-2 infection or an uninfected control (not recorded which). This CDR3 reads CASSPSGRSRSSTDTQYF. The DNA for the CDR3 is TGTGCCAGCAGCCCTTCAGGTCGGAGCCGCTCTAGCACAGATACGCAGTATTTT.